The 9 T cell receptor beta chains below come from one sample, sequenced in a study of molecular identifiers for immune sequencing clone quantification. MiXCR was run by TCRdb on the PCR reads, yielding one entry per CDR3 protein. The table includes 600,000 to 650,000 distinct CDR3 sequences, nearly 20% detected once. Sequencing input: naive CD8+ T cells from blood, with Jurkat cell RNA spiked in. Subset of the sample: FACS-sorted CD8+CD4-CCR7+CD45RA+ naive T cells. The source is a human donor in good health. Some libraries in this study had Jurkat cell RNA spiked in.

The table lists this clonotype with many counts. The chain uses TRBV19 and TRBJ2-5, with a tentative D call TRBD2 (6 bases). CDR1 and CDR2 (germline): LNHDA, SQIVND (reference sequence). This CDR3 comprises 14 residues. Trimming took off 3 bases at V and 2 bases at J, with 10 bases between the two ends. The DNA for the CDR3 is TGTGCCAGTAGTATCCCGGGACTTCAAGAGACCCAGTACTTC. This codes for CASSIPGLQETQYF.

This clonotype was detected ten times or more. The V call is TRBV13, the J call TRBJ2-6; D perhaps matches TRBD1 (6 bases). The CDR3 sequence is 17 residues long. Germline lookup yields CDR1 PRHDT and CDR2 FYEKMQ (reference sequence). Trimming left V 0 bases short and J 0 bases short, with 9 bases between. The CDR3 region is CASSLGGAGSGANVLTF. CDR3 DNA: TGTGCCAGCAGCTTAGGGGGGGCTGGCTCTGGGGCCAACGTCCTGACTTTC.

This clonotype was recorded at least ten times. The rearrangement joins TRBV5-1 to TRBJ1-4; 7 bases align to TRBD1. Unmatched junction bases numbered 6, after V lost 4 bases and J lost 0 bases. Germline V gene sequence: CDR1 SGHRS, CDR2 YFSETQ. The CDR3 runs 16 residues. In DNA, the CDR3 is TGCGCCAGCAGCGGAAACAGGGGAGCAACTAATGAAAAACTGTTTTTT. This gives the protein CASSGNRGATNEKLFF. The full variable domain, in which reference TRBV5-1 and TRBJ1-4 provide the parts outside the CDR3, is KAGVTQTPRYLIKTRGQQVTLSCSPISGHRSVSWYQQTPGQGLQFLFEYFSETQRNKGNFPGRFSGRQFSNSRSEMNVSTLELGDSALYLCASSGNRGATNEKLFFGSGTQLSVL.

This clonotype was seen at least ten times. The V gene is TRBV29-1, the J gene TRBJ2-2; unclear D gene. This CDR3 has 10 residues. The V gene lost 7 bases and the J gene lost 3 bases, with 3 bases spanning the gap. CDR1 and CDR2 from the germline V gene are SQVTM and ANQGSEA. CDR3 loop: CSGYTGELFF. The CDR3 coding sequence is TGCAGCGGATACACCGGGGAGCTGTTTTTT.

This clonotype has a handful of counts. The chain has TRBV7-9 and TRBJ2-1, with 9 nucleotides matching TRBD2. This CDR3 is 16 amino acids long. CDR1 is SEHNR, CDR2 FQNEAQ, per germline (reference sequence). With 1 base clipped from V and 6 bases from J, the junction kept 7 bases outside the gene matches. In nucleotides, the CDR3 is TGTGCCAGCAGCTTAGGAGCGGGAGGTATGTTCAATGAGCAGTTCTTC. It is translated as CASSLGAGGMFNEQFF.

Details on this clonotype: A much more abundant neighbour one base away suggests this may be a read error. The genes are TRBV5-1 and TRBJ2-1; a possible D gene is TRBD1 (5 bases). This CDR3 has 12 amino acids. Trimming cost V 6 bases and J 9 bases, with 13 bases left between them. From germline, CDR1 is SGHRS and CDR2 YFSETQ. The CDR3 DNA sequence: TGCGCCAGCACCGGCCCGACAGCTGAGCAGTTCTTC. Its protein is CASTGPTAEQFF.

The gene calls are TRBV6-2 or TRBV6-3 and TRBJ2-5, with 7 positions matching TRBD2. CDR3 length: 17 residues. V gave up 1 base and J gave up 2 bases; unmatched junction bases: 10. In germline, CDR1 is MNHEY, CDR2 SVGEGT. CDR3 protein: CASSYWDSGFPQETQYF. CDR3 nucleotide sequence: TGTGCCAGCAGTTACTGGGATAGCGGGTTCCCGCAAGAGACCCAGTACTTC.

The sample holds many counts of this clonotype. The CDR3 sequence is CASREIAGGPYNEQFF. The CDR3 DNA is TGTGCCAGCAGAGAAATAGCGGGAGGGCCTTACAATGAGCAGTTCTTC. The rearrangement uses TRBV6-2 or TRBV6-3 and TRBJ2-1, with 11 bases identical to TRBD2. The CDR3 loop spans 16 amino acids. CDR1 MNHEY and CDR2 SVGEGT come from the germline V gene. With 6 bases clipped from V and 4 bases from J, the junction kept 8 bases outside the gene matches.

This clonotype was seen a few times. The chain links TRBV29-1 to TRBJ2-7; TRBD1 matches at 11 bases. The CDR3 loop spans 13 amino acids. V dropped 4 bases and J dropped 9; count of bases not matched to a gene: 8. Germline V CDR1 and CDR2: SQVTM, ANQGSEA. CDR3: CSVVRTGGDWQYF. CDR3 nucleotides: TGCAGCGTTGTTAGGACAGGGGGCGACTGGCAGTACTTC.